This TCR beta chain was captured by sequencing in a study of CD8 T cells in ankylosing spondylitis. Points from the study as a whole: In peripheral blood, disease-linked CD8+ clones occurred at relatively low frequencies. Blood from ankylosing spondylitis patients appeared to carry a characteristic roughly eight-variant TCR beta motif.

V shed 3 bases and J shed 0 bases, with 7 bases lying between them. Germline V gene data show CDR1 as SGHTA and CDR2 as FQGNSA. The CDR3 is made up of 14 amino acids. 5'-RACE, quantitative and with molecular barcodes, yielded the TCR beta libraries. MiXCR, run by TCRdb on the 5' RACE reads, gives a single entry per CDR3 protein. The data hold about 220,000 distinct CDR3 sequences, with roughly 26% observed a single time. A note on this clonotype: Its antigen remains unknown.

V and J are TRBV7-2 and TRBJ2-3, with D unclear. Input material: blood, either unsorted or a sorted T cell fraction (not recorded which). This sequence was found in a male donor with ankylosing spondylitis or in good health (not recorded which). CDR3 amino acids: CASSFGHSTDTQYF. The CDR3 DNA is TGTGCCAGCAGCTTCGGCCACAGCACAGATACGCAGTATTTT.